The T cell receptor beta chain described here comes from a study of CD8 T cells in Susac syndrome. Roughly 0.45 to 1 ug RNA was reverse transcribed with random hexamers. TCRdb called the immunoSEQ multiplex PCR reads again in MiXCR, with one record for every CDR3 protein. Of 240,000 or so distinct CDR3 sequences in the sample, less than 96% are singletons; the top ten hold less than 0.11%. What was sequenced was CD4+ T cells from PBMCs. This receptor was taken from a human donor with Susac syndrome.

The CDR3 region is CASSFGISGELFF. DNA for the CDR3: TGTGCCAGCAGTTTTGGAATCTCGGGGGAGCTGTTTTTT. V gene TRBV12-3 or TRBV12-4 combines with J gene TRBJ2-2; D not resolved. The length of the CDR3 is 13 residues. V lost 3 bases to trimming and J lost 8 bases, with 10 bases between them.